This T cell receptor (beta chain) was identified in a study of cytomegalovirus exposure and HLA in healthy donors. A note on this clone: Its matching antigen is unknown.

Findings of the study overall: Rarity marked most TCR sequences, yet some public TCRs occurred in many donors. Listed as cytomegalovirus-associated were 150 to 200 TCR beta chains. Specificity of a few CMV-associated chains for CMV antigens was verified in vitro. Subsequent analysis revealed that first-cohort TCR clusters tended to co-occur in the 120 or so validation repertoires.

TCRdb's copy holds only in-frame clones and misses some; the assay was immunoSEQ multiplex PCR. Among around 91,000 clones listed, approximately 94% were seen once. The specimen sequenced was PBMCs. This sequence originates from a woman in her twenties or thirties in good health and CMV-seropositive.

The CDR3 region is CSVEIAESTDTQYF. The DNA of the CDR3 is TGCAGCGTTGAGATAGCGGAGAGCACAGATACGCAGTATTTT. The chain joins TRBV29-1 to TRBJ2-3; D is possibly TRBD2 (6 bases). The V end was cut by 3 bases, the J end by 0 bases, with 10 bases between. The CDR3 extends over 14 amino acids. Per the germline V gene, CDR1 is SQVTM and CDR2 is ANQGSEA.